The 19 T cell receptor beta chains below were found in one sample sequenced in a study of blood T cells in healthy people across ages. A sample-barcoded 5' primer and a J-beta primer mix were used in a second PCR of about 6 to 11 cycles. From the 5' RACE reads, TCRdb called clonotypes with MiXCR, one entry per CDR3 protein. This sample has 1.5 million to 2 million distinct CDR3 sequences, with 28% found just once. The sample consisted of blood. The origin of the receptors is a woman in her thirties in good health.

This clonotype was detected only a few times. The rearrangement links TRBV20-1 to TRBJ2-1; D not certain. V was pared by 0 bases and J by 0 bases, with 9 bases between. The CDR3 spans 15 residues. The V gene's germline CDR1 is DFQATT and CDR2 SNEGSKA (reference sequence). DNA of the CDR3: TGCAGTGCTAGAGATCTATCCAGCTCCTACAATGAGCAGTTCTTC. It codes for CSARDLSSSYNEQFF.

Remarks on this clonotype: With a much larger clone just one base away, this may be a read error. V and J are TRBV4-1 and TRBJ2-7, with TRBD1 matching over 7 bases. Judging by the DNA end, TRBJ2-5 fits better; the J call may be wrong. The CDR3 is 16 residues long. CDR1 MGHRA and CDR2 YSYEKL come from the germline V gene. CDR3 residues: CASSQVMGQRVETQYF. DNA for the CDR3: TGCGCCAGCAGCCAAGTAATGGGACAGAGGGTTGAGACCCAGTACTTC.

V and J are TRBV10-3 and TRBJ2-5; TRBD1 agrees at 10 bases. Germline V gene data show CDR1 as ENHRY and CDR2 as SYGVKD. The J segment lost 11 bases and the V segment lost 8 bases, leaving 17 bases of the junction unmatched. The CDR3 covers 15 residues. The CDR3 DNA is TGTGCCATCGCCGACCCGACAGGGGGCTCTGATGAGCAGTACTTC. Its translation: CAIADPTGGSDEQYF.

This clonotype came up a few times. The rearrangement joins TRBV29-1 to TRBJ1-2; D is perhaps TRBD1 (5 bases). The V gene lost 6 bases and the J gene lost 5 bases, with 16 bases spanning the gap. Germline loops: CDR1 SQVTM, CDR2 ANQGSEA. CDR3 length: 13 amino acids. CDR3 in DNA: TGCAGCGTCCTACCCGGGACGGCTTATGGCTACACCTTC. Translating gives CSVLPGTAYGYTF.

This clonotype has a handful of counts. The chain recombines TRBV6-2 or TRBV6-3 with TRBJ1-2; a weak D match, TRBD1 (6 bases). CDR3 length: 15 residues. CDR1 and CDR2 from the germline V gene are MNHEY and SVGEGT. V shed 5 bases and J shed 0 bases, with 13 bases lying between them. CDR3: CASSAPGTTNYGYTF. The CDR3 coding sequence is TGTGCCAGCAGTGCCCCCGGGACAACTAACTATGGCTACACCTTC.

V usage is TRBV25-1 and J usage is TRBJ2-6; 8 positions match TRBD1. Germline trimming cut 4 bases from V and 4 bases from J; bases unmatched to any gene: 6. Germline CDR1 MGHDK, CDR2 SYGVNS. The CDR3 has 16 residues. In nucleotides, the CDR3 is TGTGCCAGCAGTGGACAGGGGAATTTAGGGGCCAACGTCCTGACTTTC. Protein product: CASSGQGNLGANVLTF.

This chain uses TRBV12-5 with TRBJ2-2, with 11 bases identical to TRBD1. CDR1 is LGHNT and CDR2 is FRNRAP in the germline V gene. V dropped 2 bases and J dropped 6; count of bases not matched to a gene: 5. The CDR3 has 16 residues. The CDR3 DNA reads as TGTGCTAGTGGTTTGACGTGGACAGGGGGCCCCGGGGAGCTGTTTTTT. Amino acid sequence: CASGLTWTGGPGELFF.

This clonotype occurred a few times. The chain has TRBV20-1 and TRBJ2-3; 7 bases line up with TRBD1. V shed 0 bases, J shed 3 bases, and the junction held 6 bases outside the gene matches. Germline CDR1 and CDR2: DFQATT and SNEGSKA (reference sequence). The CDR3 totals 15 residues. This chain's CDR3 is CSARDWGQLTDTQYF. CDR3 sequence (DNA): TGCAGTGCTAGAGATTGGGGACAGTTAACAGATACGCAGTATTTT.

This clonotype has a handful of counts. The chain has TRBV6-1 and TRBJ2-3; D is ambiguous. This CDR3 has 15 amino acids. Per germline, CDR1 MNHNS and CDR2 SASEGT. Trimming removed 3 bases from V and 0 bases from J, with 10 bases in between. The CDR3 loop is CASSDTIGSTDTQYF. The CDR3 region has the DNA TGTGCCAGCAGTGACACGATAGGCAGCACAGATACGCAGTATTTT.

This clonotype appeared a few times. V and J are TRBV5-1 and TRBJ2-5, with 13 nucleotides matching TRBD2. With the DNA end fitting TRBJ2-7 better, the J assignment may be wrong. The CDR3 has 18 amino acids. From germline, CDR1 is SGHRS and CDR2 YFSETQ. Written as DNA, the CDR3 is TGCGCCAGCAGCTTAGCACTTGGACTAGCGGGAGTGGATAACGAGCAGTACTTC. It yields the protein CASSLALGLAGVDNEQYF.

V and J are TRBV5-6 and TRBJ1-2; 8 bases align to TRBD1. The V gene's germline CDR1 is SGHDT and CDR2 YYEEEE. V trimming: 6 bases; J trimming: 6 bases; junction bases outside the gene matches: 7. The CDR3 has 13 amino acids. The CDR3 DNA reads as TGTGCCAGCACCAGATACAGGGGGAATGGCTACACCTTC. This sequence encodes CASTRYRGNGYTF.

The chain carries TRBV7-2 and TRBJ1-2, with 10 bases identical to TRBD1. V shed 0 bases, J shed 6 bases, and the junction held 7 bases outside the gene matches. The CDR3 length is 16 residues. CDR1 and CDR2 from the germline V gene are SGHTA and FQGNSA. The CDR3 reads CASSLAGDRGLNGYTF. The CDR3 DNA is TGTGCCAGCAGCTTAGCTGGTGACAGGGGGCTGAATGGCTACACCTTC.

This clonotype was detected only a few times. V and J are TRBV6-2 or TRBV6-3 and TRBJ1-2, with TRBD1 matching 8 bases. The trim removed 6 bases at V and 4 bases at J, leaving 4 bases unmatched. The CDR3 extends over 13 amino acids. Germline V gives CDR1 MNHEY, CDR2 SVGEGT. The CDR3 loop reads CASSDRGAYGYTF. The CDR3 bases are TGTGCCAGCAGCGACAGGGGAGCCTATGGCTACACCTTC.

This chain links TRBV21-1 with TRBJ2-1; TRBD1, the table's D call, was not compared with the DNA. TRBV21-1 is listed as a pseudogene. The length of the CDR3 is 16 residues. The CDR3 region is CASSLKGGETYNEQFF. Here the CDR3 DNA reads TGTGCCAGCAGCCTCAAGGGGGGGGAGACGTACAATGAGCAGTTCTTC.

This clonotype was seen once. The chain is built from TRBV20-1 and TRBJ1-2, with 9 nucleotides matching TRBD1. This CDR3 comprises 14 residues. After removal of 3 bases from V and 5 bases from J, the junction contained 7 bases not matched to a gene. The germline V gene has CDR1 DFQATT and CDR2 SNEGSKA (reference sequence). CDR3 residues: CSASGTGLGYGYTF. Here the CDR3 DNA reads TGCAGTGCTAGTGGGACAGGGTTAGGTTATGGCTACACCTTC.

This clonotype has just a few counts. The chain combines TRBV12-3 or TRBV12-4 with TRBJ2-7; 9 bases are a match to TRBD1. J was trimmed by 10 bases and V by 6 bases; bases with no gene match: 13. The CDR3 is made up of 14 amino acids. The CDR3 nucleotides are TGTGCCAGCAGCTCGGGACAGGGTCCGGTCGATCAGTACTTC. Its translation: CASSSGQGPVDQYF.

The V and J genes are TRBV29-1 and TRBJ1-1; D gene uncertain. Germline CDR1 and CDR2: SQVTM and ANQGSEA. V shed 7 bases and J shed 0 bases, with 15 bases lying between them. This CDR3 has 14 residues. The CDR3 nucleotides are TGCAGCGCGCGAGGCCGTCCCATGAACACTGAAGCTTTCTTT. This codes for CSARGRPMNTEAFF. The full variable domain, with the rest looked up from reference TRBV29-1 and TRBJ1-1, is SAVISQKPSRDICQRGTSLTIQCQVDSQVTMMFWYRQQPGQSLTLIATANQGSEATYESGFVIDKFPISRPNLTFSTLTVSNMSPEDSSIYLCSARGRPMNTEAFFGQGTRLTVV.

The J gene is TRBJ1-5, the V gene TRBV12-3 or TRBV12-4, with 8 bases aligning to TRBD1. The J segment lost 5 bases and the V segment lost 8 bases, leaving 5 bases of the junction unmatched. The CDR3 is 13 amino acids. The DNA for the CDR3 is TGTGCCAGCGTATACAGGGGGTATCAGCCCCAGCATTTT. This gives the protein CASVYRGYQPQHF.

On this clonotype: This may come from a read error, since a much larger clone is one base off. The chain couples TRBV15 to TRBJ2-5; D is ambiguous. The CDR3 length is 15 residues. V was clipped by 1 base and J by 5 bases, with 14 bases between them. Germline V gene lookup returns CDR1 LNHNV and CDR2 YYDKDF (reference sequence). The CDR3 spells CATSRGPQEWETQYF. The CDR3 region has the DNA TGTGCCACCAGCAGAGGTCCGCAGGAGTGGGAGACCCAGTACTTC.